This TCR beta chain was sequenced in a study of cytomegalovirus exposure and HLA in healthy donors. PCR involved 60 Vbeta and 13 Jbeta primers. Sequencing was performed with immunoSEQ multiplex PCR; in TCRdb, only in-frame clones are kept and a portion is missing. The sample has approximately 140,000 clones, under 80% seen once. The V and J ends lost 0 bases and 6 bases respectively, with 7 bases between them. CDR1 and CDR2 from the germline V gene are SGHDN and FVKESK. The CDR3 is 13 residues long. The sample taken for sequencing was PBMCs. V and J are TRBV14 and TRBJ2-3, with D perhaps matching TRBD2 (5 bases). This receptor was obtained from a male donor in good health and CMV-seronegative. In DNA form, the CDR3 reads TGTGCCAGCAGCCAAGAGGACTCTGATACGCAGTATTTT. Translating gives CASSQEDSDTQYF.